This T cell receptor (beta chain) was observed in a study of T cells in Graves' hyperthyroidism and ophthalmopathy. This CDR3 is 15 amino acids long. Germline CDR1 and CDR2: SGHKS and YYEKEE (reference sequence). Stable disease denoted Graves' hyperthyroidism without ophthalmopathy progression within 18 months. Hyperthyroidism patients were newly diagnosed, had disease duration under 2 months, and were aged 18 to 65 years. Comment on this clonotype: One end of the junction fails to match germline, which may point to a read error.

RNA transcripts served as the template for amplifying TCR beta CDR3 regions. HTBI primers were used for first-round RT-PCR of the TCR CDR3. MiXCR was run by TCRdb on the multiplex PCR reads, yielding one entry per CDR3 protein. The sample lists roughly 100,000 distinct CDR3 sequences, over 45% occurring once. The sequenced sample consisted of blood. This receptor was obtained from a man between 40 and 49 years old with Graves' hyperthyroidism. The genes are TRBV5-5 and TRBJ1-1, with D perhaps matching TRBD1 (5 bases). CDR3 coding DNA: TGCGCCAGCAGCCAAGGGGTGCTCCAGAACACTGAAGCTTTCTTT. Protein: CASSQGVLQNTEAFF.